Each of the 21 T cell receptor beta chains below was sequenced from the same sample in a study of chemoradiotherapy in HPV16-positive cancers. Only in-frame clones appear in the TCRdb table, and some are missing; sequencing was by immunoSEQ multiplex PCR. This table has 6,000 to 9,000 clones, 60% to 80% appearing once. The specimen was obtained from a patient who underwent chemoradiotherapy. Source of these receptors: a human donor with HPV-associated anogenital cancer.

V usage is TRBV7-2 and J usage is TRBJ2-1; TRBD2 is a possible D gene (5 bases). V shed 5 bases and J shed 6 bases, with 20 bases lying between them. The CDR3 covers 16 residues. Germline CDR1 and CDR2: SGHTA and FQGNSA. Here the CDR3 DNA reads TGTGCCAGCAGCCGGGAACGGACTCTCCCGATCAATGAGCAGTTCTTC. Its protein product is CASSRERTLPINEQFF. Supplemented by reference TRBV7-2 and TRBJ2-1, the full variable domain reads GAGVSQSPSNKVTEKGKDVELRCDPISGHTALYWYRQSLGQGLEFLIYFQGNSAPDKSGLPSDRFSAERTGGSVSTLTIQRTQQEDSAVYLCASSRERTLPINEQFFGPGTRLTVL.

V gene TRBV18 combines with J gene TRBJ1-1; unclear D gene. V gave up 5 bases and J gave up 8 bases, with 21 bases separating them. The CDR3 is 15 residues long. Germline V lookup: CDR1 KGHSH, CDR2 LQKENI. The CDR3 loop is CASSSLMGRRREAFF. CDR3 bases: TGTGCCAGCTCATCACTTATGGGAAGGCGGCGCGAAGCTTTCTTT.

The chain carries TRBV9 and TRBJ2-5; D gene ambiguous. This CDR3 has 13 amino acids. CDR1 and CDR2 (germline): SGDLS, YYNGEE. The ends were cut back, 0 bases at V and 1 base at J, with 4 bases in the middle. The CDR3 sequence is CASSVAFQETQYF. CDR3 nucleotides: TGTGCCAGCAGCGTAGCCTTCCAAGAGACCCAGTACTTC.

On this clone: One end of the junction does not line up with germline, which may come from a read error. The chain employs TRBV5-6 and TRBJ2-1; D perhaps matches TRBD2 (5 bases). CDR3 length equals 14 residues. Germline V gene sequence: CDR1 SGHDT, CDR2 YYEEEE. The CDR3 is CASSGDRLYNERFF. The CDR3 nucleotides read TGTGCCAGCAGCGGAGACCGACTATACAATGAGCGGTTCTTC.

The V and J genes are TRBV10-3 and TRBJ1-6; 9 nucleotides line up with TRBD1. The junction had 13 bases not matched to a gene; V was cut back by 11 bases and J by 8 bases. Per the germline V gene, CDR1 is ENHRY and CDR2 is SYGVKD. The CDR3 loop spans 15 amino acids. CDR3 sequence: CAASKGQGLDSPLHF. CDR3 nucleotides: TGTGCCGCTAGTAAGGGACAGGGACTGGATTCACCCCTCCACTTT.

V gene TRBV4-2 combines with J gene TRBJ1-1; D is uncertain. There are 16 residues in the CDR3. The germline V gene encodes CDR1 LGHNA and CDR2 YNFKEQ. Deletions cut 1 base from V and 1 base from J, with 13 bases between. In DNA, the CDR3 is TGTGCCAGCAGCCAAGGGGGAAGCGGCGGGAACACTGAAGCTTTCTTT. It encodes CASSQGGSGGNTEAFF.

V is TRBV7-6 and J is TRBJ2-6; D may be TRBD1 (6 bases). V was pared by 0 bases and J by 0 bases, with 12 bases between. Per the germline V gene, CDR1 is SGHVS and CDR2 is FNYEAQ. The CDR3 contains 18 residues. The CDR3 protein is CASSLADSRNSGANVLTF. The CDR3 bases are TGTGCCAGCAGCTTAGCGGACAGCAGAAACTCTGGGGCCAACGTCCTGACTTTC.

The chain combines TRBV7-2 with TRBJ2-3; D is unresolved. V was trimmed by 1 base and J by 5 bases, leaving 1 base between them. Germline lookup yields CDR1 SGHTA and CDR2 FQGNSA. The CDR3 covers 11 residues. CDR3 amino acids: CASSLEDTQYF. CDR3 in DNA: TGTGCCAGCAGCTTAGAAGATACGCAGTATTTT.

The genes are TRBV28 and TRBJ2-7; D ambiguous. V lost 6 bases, J lost 2 bases, and 8 bases lay in between. CDR1 and CDR2 from the germline V gene are MDHEN and SYDVKM. The length of the CDR3 is 12 residues. CDR3 coding DNA: TGTGCCAGCAGCCAAAGAACCTACGAGCAGTACTTC. Its translation is CASSQRTYEQYF.

The chain carries TRBV6-5 and TRBJ1-3, with unresolved D. Germline loops: CDR1 MNHEY, CDR2 SVGAGI. The CDR3 runs 14 residues. The V end was cut by 6 bases, the J end by 2 bases, with 11 bases between. CDR3 DNA sequence: TGTGCCAGCAGGTCTGGTCAGCCTGGAAACACCATATATTTT. Protein sequence: CASRSGQPGNTIYF.

The chain combines TRBV30 with TRBJ1-4, with unresolved D. The germline V gene encodes CDR1 GTSNPN and CDR2 SVGIG (reference sequence). V was pared by 3 bases and J by 2 bases, with 16 bases between. The CDR3 length is 16 residues. The CDR3 loop reads CAWREPPGGTNEKLFF. The CDR3 DNA is TGTGCCTGGAGAGAGCCGCCTGGAGGGACTAATGAAAAACTGTTTTTT.

V is TRBV15 and J is TRBJ2-7; D may match TRBD1 or TRBD2 (5 bases each). CDR1 is LNHNV and CDR2 is YYDKDF in the germline V gene (reference sequence). The CDR3 is 15 amino acids. V was trimmed by 2 bases and J by 3 bases, leaving 14 bases between them. This chain's CDR3 is CATSRRDGHNYEQYF. The CDR3 DNA follows: TGTGCCACCAGCAGACGGGACGGGCACAACTACGAGCAGTACTTC.

This sequence joins TRBV19 and TRBJ1-2, with 9 bases identical to TRBD1. In germline, CDR1 is LNHDA, CDR2 SQIVND (reference sequence). There are 15 residues in the CDR3. J was trimmed by 1 base and V by 4 bases; bases with no gene match: 4. The CDR3 nucleotides are TGTGCCAGTAGTACCCCGACAGGGGGTAACTATGGCTACACCTTC. It codes for CASSTPTGGNYGYTF.

J is TRBJ2-5 and V is TRBV7-2, with a tentative D call TRBD2 (5 bases). The V end lost 2 bases, the J end lost 5 bases, and 15 bases lay between the germline ends. The CDR3 loop spans 15 amino acids. Germline CDR1 SGHTA, CDR2 FQGNSA. The CDR3 nucleotides are TGTGCCAGCAGCTTAACTCCCCGGGGTGGGGAGACCCAGTACTTC. Its protein product is CASSLTPRGGETQYF.

The gene calls are TRBV28 and TRBJ1-5, with D tentatively TRBD1 (6 bases). CDR1 and CDR2 (germline): MDHEN, SYDVKM. Trimming took 5 bases from V and 6 from J, leaving 11 bases between them. The CDR3 spans 13 residues. The CDR3 sequence: CASSRTGSQPQHF. The CDR3 nucleotides read TGTGCCAGCAGTCGTACAGGGAGTCAGCCCCAGCATTTT.

This chain connects TRBV4-1 to TRBJ1-4; D not resolved. Trimming removed 2 bases from V and 8 bases from J, with 21 bases in between. Germline V gives CDR1 MGHRA, CDR2 YSYEKL. The CDR3 totals 17 residues. The chain's CDR3 is CASSQNLFGFVGEKLFF. As DNA, the CDR3 is TGCGCCAGCAGCCAAAACCTTTTCGGTTTTGTTGGAGAAAAACTGTTTTTT.

The chain has TRBV27 and TRBJ2-7; possible D gene TRBD2, 5 bases. The CDR3 loop spans 15 amino acids. The V end lost 5 bases, the J end lost 3 bases, and 17 bases lay between the germline ends. Germline loops: CDR1 MNHEY, CDR2 SMNVEV (reference sequence). The CDR3 nucleotides are TGTGCCAGCAGTAGAAGAGCGGACGCGGGCTACGAGCAGTACTTC. Protein product: CASSRRADAGYEQYF.

This clone was detected only a few times. The V and J genes are TRBV5-5 and TRBJ1-3; a weak D match, TRBD1 (6 bases). V lost 4 bases and J 0 bases, leaving 14 bases between the germline ends. The CDR3 spans 16 residues. CDR1 is SGHKS, CDR2 YYEKEE, per germline (reference sequence). The CDR3 nucleotides are TGTGCCAGCAGCGATTACAGGGCCCGCTCTGGAAACACCATATATTTT. Encoded protein: CASSDYRARSGNTIYF.

The chain is built from TRBV11-1 and TRBJ1-1; D is possibly TRBD1 (6 bases). V lost 1 base to trimming and J lost 4 bases, with 7 bases between them. The CDR3 contains 13 residues. The germline V gene encodes CDR1 SGHAT and CDR2 FQDESV (reference sequence). The CDR3 nucleotides are TGTGCCAGCAGCTTAGACAGGGTCACTGAAGCTTTCTTT. It yields the protein CASSLDRVTEAFF.

The chain combines TRBV5-1 with TRBJ1-1; 7 nucleotides match TRBD1. The V segment lost 5 bases and the J segment 1 base; nucleotides outside the gene matches: 5. Germline V gene sequence: CDR1 SGHRS, CDR2 YFSETQ. The CDR3 covers 14 residues. The CDR3 reads CASRAGTANTEAFF. The CDR3 DNA follows: TGCGCCAGCAGAGCCGGGACAGCGAACACTGAAGCTTTCTTT.

This chain uses TRBV16 with TRBJ2-1; 8 nucleotides align to TRBD1. Looked up from germline, CDR1 is KGHSY and CDR2 is FQNENV. Trimming removed 4 bases from V and 15 bases from J; junction bases left unmatched: 14. CDR3 length equals 14 residues. The CDR3 reads CASSLKGQGAERFF. For the CDR3, the DNA is TGTGCCAGCAGCCTAAAAGGCCAGGGGGCTGAAAGGTTCTTC.